These 13 T cell receptor beta chains originate from one sample sequenced in a study of shared clonotypes between healthy human individuals. Some clones are missing from TCRdb's copy, which holds only in-frame ones; the method was immunoSEQ multiplex PCR. Among around 1.1 million clones listed, about 80% were seen once. Input material: memory CD4+ T cells from PBMCs. Indicated subset: CD45RA-negative fraction. All receptors come from a man aged 18 to 30 in good health. Some clones in this sample may be carry-over from other donors' samples.

The genes are TRBV29-1 and TRBJ1-1; D might be TRBD1 (5 bases). The V gene lost 7 bases and the J gene lost 4 bases, with 19 bases spanning the gap. The CDR3 sequence is 14 residues long. The germline V gene has CDR1 SQVTM and CDR2 ANQGSEA. The CDR3 reads CSAHRLSRITEAFF. The CDR3 DNA is TGCAGCGCCCACAGGCTATCGAGGATCACTGAAGCTTTCTTT.

About this clone: A far larger clone lies a single base away; this is likely a read error. Other nucleotide sequences from this sample produce the same CDR3. The chain carries TRBV9 and TRBJ2-2; D not resolved. CDR1 is SGDLS, CDR2 YYNGEE, per germline. Trimming removed 0 bases from V and 0 bases from J, with 3 bases in between. CDR3 length: 14 residues. The CDR3 DNA follows: TGTGCCAGCAGCGTAGGACCGAACACCGGGGAGCTGTTTTTT. This gives the protein CASSVGPNTGELFF.

The chain couples TRBV7-3 to TRBJ2-2; D gene ambiguous. CDR1 is SGHTA, CDR2 FQGTGA, per germline. Trimming removed 7 bases from V and 2 bases from J, with 11 bases in between. The CDR3 covers 14 residues. CDR3 coding DNA: TGTGCCAGCACCACCTCCCGAAACACCGGGGAGCTGTTTTTT. Its translation is CASTTSRNTGELFF.

This sequence joins TRBV4-3 and TRBJ2-7; the D gene is possibly TRBD1 (6 bases). The germline CDR1 and CDR2 sequences are LGHNA and YSLEER. V lost 1 base to trimming and J lost 2 bases, with 12 bases between them. The CDR3 contains 15 residues. The CDR3 region has the DNA TGCGCCAGCAGCCAAGGTATTACAGGGACCTACGAGCAGTACTTC. Its translation is CASSQGITGTYEQYF.

The chain links TRBV6-5 to TRBJ2-7; D possibly matches TRBD1 or TRBD2 (5 bases each). The V gene's germline CDR1 is MNHEY and CDR2 SVGAGI. Trimming left V 8 bases short and J 6 bases short, with 14 bases between. The length of the CDR3 is 12 residues. The CDR3 here is CASRSRGGEQYF. The CDR3 coding sequence is TGTGCCAGCCGGTCTCGTGGGGGCGAGCAGTACTTC.

The chain combines TRBV5-1 with TRBJ1-3; D gene unclear. V lost 6 bases to trimming and J lost 0 bases, with 7 bases between them. This CDR3 contains 13 residues. In germline, CDR1 is SGHRS, CDR2 YFSETQ. CDR3 in amino acids: CASMPGSGNTIYF. For the CDR3, the DNA is TGCGCCAGCATGCCCGGCTCTGGAAACACCATATATTTT.

The CDR3 DNA is TGTGCCAGCAGTACCTCCCCCCCGGGACTAGCGGGAAAGACCCAGTACTTC. Translation: CASSTSPPGLAGKTQYF. The rearrangement links TRBV27 to TRBJ2-5; 13 positions agree with TRBD2. CDR1 and CDR2 (germline): MNHEY, SMNVEV (reference sequence). CDR3 length equals 17 residues. Losses at the gene ends were 5 bases for V and 6 bases for J; bases not matched to a gene: 12.

Ten or more counts support this clone. The chain links TRBV9 to TRBJ1-2, with a tentative D call TRBD1 (6 bases). The germline V gene has CDR1 SGDLS and CDR2 YYNGEE. CDR3 size: 13 residues. Trimming shortened V by 2 bases and J by 7 bases, and 12 bases separated the two germline ends. CDR3 DNA: TGTGCCAGCAGCGTCGGACAGTTCGGTGGCTACACCTTC. It codes for CASSVGQFGGYTF.

The V and J genes are TRBV11-3 and TRBJ2-2; 11 bases are shared with TRBD2. This CDR3 has 15 amino acids. The V gene's germline CDR1 is SGHNT and CDR2 YENEEA. V was pared by 2 bases and J by 6 bases, with 2 bases of the junction left unmatched. CDR3 nucleotide sequence: TGTGCCAGCAGCTTACTAGCGGGAGGAGCCGGGGAGCTGTTTTTT. It codes for CASSLLAGGAGELFF.

Worth noting for this clone: Other DNA sequences in this specimen translate into the identical CDR3. The genes are TRBV18 and TRBJ2-7, with 8 bases lining up with TRBD1. The ends lost 6 bases at V and 4 bases at J; junction bases unmatched: 5. The CDR3 contains 13 residues. From germline, CDR1 is KGHSH and CDR2 LQKENI. CDR3 in amino acids: CASSPDRVYEQYF. The CDR3 DNA reads TGTGCCAGCTCTCCGGACAGGGTATACGAGCAGTACTTC.

The chain links TRBV28 to TRBJ1-2, with a weak D call TRBD1 (6 bases). This CDR3 is built from 16 residues. Trimming took 6 bases from V and 1 from J, leaving 18 bases between them. Germline V gene lookup returns CDR1 MDHEN and CDR2 SYDVKM. The CDR3 region is CASRGGRILSNYGYTF. The CDR3 DNA follows: TGTGCCAGCAGGGGGGGCAGGATTTTGAGTAACTATGGCTACACCTTC.

V usage is TRBV9 and J usage is TRBJ2-2; D is ambiguous. The V gene lost 4 bases and the J gene lost 3 bases, with 13 bases spanning the gap. The CDR3 has 15 amino acids. Germline values: CDR1 SGDLS, CDR2 YYNGEE. In DNA form, the CDR3 reads TGTGCCAGCAGCCGGCGCGCCCCCGACACCGGGGAGCTGTTTTTT. Translated: CASSRRAPDTGELFF.

This clone was seen a few times. This chain connects TRBV6-1 to TRBJ2-3; TRBD2 agrees at 14 bases. The trim removed 4 bases at V and 8 bases at J, leaving 2 bases unmatched. Germline assignment: CDR1 MNHNS and CDR2 SASEGT. The CDR3 covers 14 residues. CDR3 nucleotides: TGTGCCAGCAGTGTCGGGACTAGCGGGAGTACGCAGTATTTT. It translates to CASSVGTSGSTQYF.